This T cell receptor (beta chain) is drawn from a study of control samples from healthy donors and cancer patients. Sequencing was performed with immunoSEQ multiplex PCR; in TCRdb, only in-frame clones are kept and a portion is missing. The sample has around 70,000 clones, about 95% seen once. Material for sequencing was blood. The clonotype originates from a woman aged 25 to 39 in good health.

CDR3 residues: CASSFSGQGDNEQFF. CDR3 in DNA: TGTGCCAGCAGCTTCTCGGGACAGGGAGACAATGAGCAGTTCTTC. The chain is built from TRBV7-9 and TRBJ2-1; 9 bases fit TRBD1. The CDR3 sequence is 15 residues long. Germline loops: CDR1 SEHNR, CDR2 FQNEAQ (reference sequence). Trimming took 3 bases from V and 5 from J; bases not matched to a gene: 5.